The 27 T cell receptor beta chains presented below share a single source sample, sequenced in a study of T cell repertoires in cytomegalovirus infection. Antigens of these TCRs are unknown. TCRdb analysed the reads with MiXCR anew, one entry per CDR3 protein. The profile shows about 830,000 distinct CDR3 sequences, approximately 30% of them singletons. The sample consisted of cultured CD8+ T cells from PBMCs, taken from culture after CMV antigen stimulation. All receptors derive from a human donor in good health (CMV status not recorded). Some clones in this sample may be carry-over from other donors' samples.

The chain joins TRBV7-9 to TRBJ1-1; D is perhaps TRBD1 (5 bases). The CDR3 totals 14 residues. Germline V gene data show CDR1 as SEHNR and CDR2 as FQNEAQ (reference sequence). Trimming pared 1 base from V and 4 bases from J, leaving 10 bases between. CDR3 sequence: CASSLGRGLTEAFF. CDR3 sequence (DNA): TGTGCCAGCAGCTTAGGTCGGGGACTCACTGAAGCTTTCTTT. Full variable domain (remainder filled in from reference TRBV7-9 and TRBJ1-1): DTGVSQNPRHKITKRGQNVTFRCDPISEHNRLYWYRQTLGQGPEFLTYFQNEAQLEKSRLLSDRFSAERPKGSFSTLEIQRTEQGDSAMYLCASSLGRGLTEAFFGQGTRLTVV.

The rearrangement joins TRBV5-1 to TRBJ2-7; D may match TRBD1 or TRBD2 (6 bases each). Trimming shortened V by 1 base and J by 2 bases, and 34 bases separated the two germline ends. CDR3 length equals 22 residues. Germline V lookup: CDR1 SGHRS, CDR2 YFSETQ. The CDR3 here is CASSLHSFPPGQPSSGAYEQYF. The CDR3 DNA reads TGCGCCAGCAGCTTGCATTCTTTTCCACCGGGACAACCTTCATCGGGGGCCTACGAGCAGTACTTC.

This chain uses TRBV5-5 with TRBJ1-1; D ambiguous. Germline CDR1 is SGHKS and CDR2 is YYEKEE (reference sequence). Trimming removed 0 bases at V and 2 bases at J, with 11 bases between. The CDR3 loop spans 15 amino acids. The CDR3 coding sequence is TGTGCCAGCAGCTTGGCCCGGACGGTAAACACTGAAGCTTTCTTT. Translating it yields CASSLARTVNTEAFF.

The chain combines TRBV7-2 with TRBJ2-1; the D gene is possibly TRBD2 (6 bases). Trimming pared 1 base from V and 8 bases from J, leaving 15 bases between. This CDR3 has 15 residues. The germline V gene has CDR1 SGHTA and CDR2 FQGNSA. CDR3 residues: CASSLGGSGGDEQFF. The CDR3, as DNA: TGTGCCAGCAGCTTAGGGGGTAGCGGAGGGGATGAGCAGTTCTTC.

This sequence joins TRBV5-4 and TRBJ1-2, with D hard to call. CDR3 length equals 14 residues. The V and J ends lost 2 bases and 3 bases respectively, with 11 bases between them. The V gene's germline CDR1 is SGHNT and CDR2 YYREEE (reference sequence). The CDR3 DNA follows: TGTGCCAGCAGCTTTATGGGTTCGGACTATGGCTACACCTTC. Translated, it gives CASSFMGSDYGYTF.

This clonotype has a handful of counts. V gene TRBV6-1 combines with J gene TRBJ1-1, with D perhaps TRBD1 (6 bases). V was cut by 8 bases and J by 1 base, with 14 bases left in between. This CDR3 has 14 residues. The germline V gene encodes CDR1 MNHNS and CDR2 SASEGT. In nucleotides, the CDR3 is TGTGCCAGCGCACAGGGCGGGGAGAACACTGAAGCTTTCTTT. This gives the protein CASAQGGENTEAFF.

This clonotype was seen more than once but under ten times. The chain carries TRBV4-1 and TRBJ2-2; 10 bases agree with TRBD1. With V trimmed by 5 bases and J by 0 bases, 0 bases remained unmatched. The CDR3 has 15 amino acids. Germline values: CDR1 MGHRA, CDR2 YSYEKL. CDR3 protein: CASSGQGANTGELFF. The CDR3 DNA follows: TGCGCCAGCAGCGGACAGGGGGCGAACACCGGGGAGCTGTTTTTT.

V usage is TRBV19 and J usage is TRBJ1-1, with no clear D. Germline loops: CDR1 LNHDA, CDR2 SQIVND (reference sequence). The CDR3 loop spans 15 amino acids. Trimming cost V 3 bases and J 0 bases, with 11 bases left between them. Written as DNA, the CDR3 is TGTGCCAGTAGTATGACCGCCAACCTGAACACTGAAGCTTTCTTT. As protein: CASSMTANLNTEAFF.

This clonotype was counted only a few times. The chain is built from TRBV27 and TRBJ2-7, with no clear D. V was trimmed by 4 bases and J by 7 bases, leaving 8 bases between them. The CDR3 totals 11 residues. Germline V lookup: CDR1 MNHEY, CDR2 SMNVEV (reference sequence). The DNA for the CDR3 is TGTGCCAGCAGTTCGTCACTGGAGCAGTACTTC. It yields the protein CASSSSLEQYF.

The V gene is TRBV29-1, the J gene TRBJ1-2, with TRBD1 identical over 7 bases. This CDR3 has 12 amino acids. V lost 5 bases, J lost 8 bases, and 8 bases stayed unmatched. Germline CDR1 reads SQVTM; CDR2 reads ANQGSEA. CDR3 amino acids: CSVSDRADGYTF. The CDR3 coding sequence is TGCAGCGTTTCCGACAGGGCAGACGGCTACACCTTC.

V usage is TRBV6-1 and J usage is TRBJ1-1, with TRBD1 identical over 8 bases. Per germline, CDR1 MNHNS and CDR2 SASEGT. This CDR3 spans 18 amino acids. V gave up 6 bases and J gave up 1 base; unmatched junction bases: 16. In DNA form, the CDR3 reads TGTGCCAGCAGACCCAAGTTGGGACAGGCAACCTCGAACACTGAAGCTTTCTTT. Amino acids: CASRPKLGQATSNTEAFF.

This clonotype was detected only a few times. The chain employs TRBV2 and TRBJ2-6; a weak D match, TRBD1 (6 bases). V was shortened by 4 bases and J by 0 bases, with 10 bases between the two germline ends. The CDR3 has 16 residues. The germline CDR1 and CDR2 sequences are SNHLY and FYNNEI. Written as DNA, the CDR3 is TGTGCCAGCAGTGTCGACAGGCTCTCTGGGGCCAACGTCCTGACTTTC. Amino acid sequence: CASSVDRLSGANVLTF.

The chain joins TRBV7-6 to TRBJ1-2; a possible D gene is TRBD1 (5 bases). Germline V gene data show CDR1 as SGHVS and CDR2 as FNYEAQ. V lost 5 bases, J lost 4 bases, and 26 bases lay in between. The CDR3 consists of 18 residues. CDR3 in amino acids: CASSMNRDGGIRGYGYTF. The CDR3, as DNA: TGTGCCAGCAGCATGAACCGGGACGGGGGGATCCGTGGCTATGGCTACACCTTC.

The chain has TRBV15 and TRBJ2-5; D is possibly TRBD1 (5 bases). V was trimmed by 0 bases and J by 3 bases, leaving 11 bases between them. CDR3 length equals 15 residues. From germline, CDR1 is LNHNV and CDR2 YYDKDF (reference sequence). The DNA of the CDR3 is TGTGCCACCAGCAGAGATAGGGTCAGGGAAGAGACCCAGTACTTC. Its protein is CATSRDRVREETQYF.

This clonotype was seen a handful of times. The chain couples TRBV7-6 to TRBJ1-1; D remains unclear. This CDR3 spans 14 amino acids. The V gene lost 4 bases and the J gene lost 4 bases, with 13 bases spanning the gap. Germline CDR1 is SGHVS and CDR2 is FNYEAQ. DNA of the CDR3: TGTGCCAGCAGCTCGAGTACCCCCGGCACTGAAGCTTTCTTT. This codes for CASSSSTPGTEAFF.

CDR3 nucleotide sequence: TGTGCCACCGGGCTGGGGGGTTCGCGACGGGACTATGGCTACACCTTC. Its translation is CATGLGGSRRDYGYTF. The chain links TRBV10-3 to TRBJ1-2; tentatively, D is TRBD1 (5 bases). The CDR3 length is 16 residues. Trimming shortened V by 10 bases and J by 3 bases, and 24 bases separated the two germline ends. In germline, CDR1 is ENHRY, CDR2 SYGVKD.

This clonotype was picked up a small number of times. The J gene is TRBJ1-5, the V gene TRBV6-6, with D possibly TRBD1 on 5 matching bases. The CDR3 runs 19 residues. Germline V lookup: CDR1 MNHNY, CDR2 SVGAGI (reference sequence). V was shortened by 2 bases and J by 0 bases, with 20 bases between the two germline ends. For the CDR3, the DNA is TGTGCCAGCAGTTACCTGGTCCCTTTAGAGGGGCGTAGCAATCAGCCCCAGCATTTT. Translating gives CASSYLVPLEGRSNQPQHF.

This clonotype was seen only a few times. V gene TRBV5-1 combines with J gene TRBJ1-1, with D hard to call. The CDR3 covers 13 residues. With 7 bases removed from V and 5 bases from J, the gap between germline ends came to 15 bases. Germline lookup yields CDR1 SGHRS and CDR2 YFSETQ. In nucleotides, the CDR3 is TGCGCCAGCCGGGAGGGAATGGGTACTGAAGCTTTCTTT. Translation: CASREGMGTEAFF.

V is TRBV27 and J is TRBJ1-6, with a tentative D call TRBD1 (6 bases). CDR1 MNHEY and CDR2 SMNVEV come from the germline V gene (reference sequence). V shed 7 bases and J shed 4 bases, with 17 bases lying between them. The CDR3 runs to 16 residues. The CDR3 reads CASTVGGLEYNSPLHF. The DNA of the CDR3 is TGTGCCAGCACGGTTGGGGGGCTTGAATATAATTCACCCCTCCACTTT.

The CDR3 reads CSASVRGRGSYNEQFF. In nucleotides, the CDR3 is TGCAGTGCTAGCGTCAGGGGGCGAGGCTCCTACAATGAGCAGTTCTTC. The chain joins TRBV20-1 to TRBJ2-1; 8 bases fit TRBD1. CDR1 is DFQATT, CDR2 SNEGSKA, per germline (reference sequence). J was trimmed by 0 bases and V by 3 bases; bases with no gene match: 7. The CDR3 runs 16 residues.

The rearrangement links TRBV25-1 to TRBJ1-2; D is uncertain. Trimming stripped 6 bases from V and 8 bases from J, with 16 bases between. CDR1 MGHDK and CDR2 SYGVNS come from the germline V gene. The CDR3 totals 13 residues. The CDR3 sequence: CASRDWAQEGYTF. CDR3 in DNA: TGTGCCAGCAGGGATTGGGCTCAGGAGGGCTACACCTTC.

This clonotype occurred a few times. The chain recombines TRBV27 with TRBJ1-5; a possible D gene is TRBD1 (5 bases). The germline V and J ends were trimmed by 6 bases and 4 bases, with 13 bases remaining between them. The CDR3 is made up of 14 amino acids. Germline CDR1 reads MNHEY; CDR2 reads SMNVEV (reference sequence). The CDR3 sequence is CASREQGGNQPQHF. CDR3 in DNA: TGTGCCAGCAGAGAGCAGGGCGGAAATCAGCCCCAGCATTTT.

This clonotype was detected only a few times. J is TRBJ2-7 and V is TRBV7-8; 7 bases agree with TRBD1. In germline, CDR1 is SGHVS, CDR2 FQNEAQ. This CDR3 has 15 amino acids. The junction had 13 bases not matched to a gene; V was cut back by 6 bases and J by 5 bases. The CDR3 spells CASRLWNRGSDEQYV. For the CDR3, the DNA is TGTGCCAGCAGATTATGGAACAGGGGTTCGGACGAGCAGTACGTC.

This clonotype was seen many times. This chain connects TRBV7-2 to TRBJ1-4; no definite D call. There are 15 residues in the CDR3. V was trimmed by 3 bases and J by 4 bases, leaving 12 bases between them. Germline V gene lookup returns CDR1 SGHTA and CDR2 FQGNSA. The CDR3 here is CASSFLSGLNEKLFF. CDR3 sequence (DNA): TGTGCCAGCAGCTTCCTATCGGGTCTTAATGAAAAACTGTTTTTT.

This clonotype has at least ten counts. In nucleotides, the CDR3 is TGTGCCAGCAGCTTAGCCATGGACAGTTACGAGCAGTACTTC. Protein product: CASSLAMDSYEQYF. The chain has TRBV7-2 and TRBJ2-7; tentatively, D is TRBD1 (6 bases). CDR1 and CDR2 from the germline V gene are SGHTA and FQGNSA. V shed 0 bases and J shed 4 bases, with 10 bases lying between them. This CDR3 is built from 14 residues. Using reference TRBV7-2 and TRBJ2-7 for the parts outside the CDR3, the full variable domain is GAGVSQSPSNKVTEKGKDVELRCDPISGHTALYWYRQSLGQGLEFLIYFQGNSAPDKSGLPSDRFSAERTGGSVSTLTIQRTQQEDSAVYLCASSLAMDSYEQYFGPGTRLTVT.

This clonotype showed up many times. The chain links TRBV7-2 to TRBJ2-7; 10 positions match TRBD1. Germline trimming cut 5 bases from V and 5 bases from J; bases unmatched to any gene: 9. Germline V gene lookup returns CDR1 SGHTA and CDR2 FQGNSA. This CDR3 region has 15 residues. The CDR3 reads CASSPLDRGFDEQYV. In DNA form, the CDR3 reads TGTGCCAGCAGCCCGTTGGACAGGGGGTTCGACGAGCAGTACGTC.

This clonotype was seen a single time. This rearrangement joins TRBV20-1 to TRBJ2-5; 8 nucleotides align to TRBD2. The V and J ends lost 0 bases and 1 base, in that order; junction bases with no gene match: 13. The CDR3 is 18 amino acids. CDR1 DFQATT and CDR2 SNEGSKA come from the germline V gene (reference sequence). DNA for the CDR3: TGCAGTGCTAGAGATCGGGAGGATAGCGGGGTTGCCCAAGAGACCCAGTACTTC. Its translation is CSARDREDSGVAQETQYF.